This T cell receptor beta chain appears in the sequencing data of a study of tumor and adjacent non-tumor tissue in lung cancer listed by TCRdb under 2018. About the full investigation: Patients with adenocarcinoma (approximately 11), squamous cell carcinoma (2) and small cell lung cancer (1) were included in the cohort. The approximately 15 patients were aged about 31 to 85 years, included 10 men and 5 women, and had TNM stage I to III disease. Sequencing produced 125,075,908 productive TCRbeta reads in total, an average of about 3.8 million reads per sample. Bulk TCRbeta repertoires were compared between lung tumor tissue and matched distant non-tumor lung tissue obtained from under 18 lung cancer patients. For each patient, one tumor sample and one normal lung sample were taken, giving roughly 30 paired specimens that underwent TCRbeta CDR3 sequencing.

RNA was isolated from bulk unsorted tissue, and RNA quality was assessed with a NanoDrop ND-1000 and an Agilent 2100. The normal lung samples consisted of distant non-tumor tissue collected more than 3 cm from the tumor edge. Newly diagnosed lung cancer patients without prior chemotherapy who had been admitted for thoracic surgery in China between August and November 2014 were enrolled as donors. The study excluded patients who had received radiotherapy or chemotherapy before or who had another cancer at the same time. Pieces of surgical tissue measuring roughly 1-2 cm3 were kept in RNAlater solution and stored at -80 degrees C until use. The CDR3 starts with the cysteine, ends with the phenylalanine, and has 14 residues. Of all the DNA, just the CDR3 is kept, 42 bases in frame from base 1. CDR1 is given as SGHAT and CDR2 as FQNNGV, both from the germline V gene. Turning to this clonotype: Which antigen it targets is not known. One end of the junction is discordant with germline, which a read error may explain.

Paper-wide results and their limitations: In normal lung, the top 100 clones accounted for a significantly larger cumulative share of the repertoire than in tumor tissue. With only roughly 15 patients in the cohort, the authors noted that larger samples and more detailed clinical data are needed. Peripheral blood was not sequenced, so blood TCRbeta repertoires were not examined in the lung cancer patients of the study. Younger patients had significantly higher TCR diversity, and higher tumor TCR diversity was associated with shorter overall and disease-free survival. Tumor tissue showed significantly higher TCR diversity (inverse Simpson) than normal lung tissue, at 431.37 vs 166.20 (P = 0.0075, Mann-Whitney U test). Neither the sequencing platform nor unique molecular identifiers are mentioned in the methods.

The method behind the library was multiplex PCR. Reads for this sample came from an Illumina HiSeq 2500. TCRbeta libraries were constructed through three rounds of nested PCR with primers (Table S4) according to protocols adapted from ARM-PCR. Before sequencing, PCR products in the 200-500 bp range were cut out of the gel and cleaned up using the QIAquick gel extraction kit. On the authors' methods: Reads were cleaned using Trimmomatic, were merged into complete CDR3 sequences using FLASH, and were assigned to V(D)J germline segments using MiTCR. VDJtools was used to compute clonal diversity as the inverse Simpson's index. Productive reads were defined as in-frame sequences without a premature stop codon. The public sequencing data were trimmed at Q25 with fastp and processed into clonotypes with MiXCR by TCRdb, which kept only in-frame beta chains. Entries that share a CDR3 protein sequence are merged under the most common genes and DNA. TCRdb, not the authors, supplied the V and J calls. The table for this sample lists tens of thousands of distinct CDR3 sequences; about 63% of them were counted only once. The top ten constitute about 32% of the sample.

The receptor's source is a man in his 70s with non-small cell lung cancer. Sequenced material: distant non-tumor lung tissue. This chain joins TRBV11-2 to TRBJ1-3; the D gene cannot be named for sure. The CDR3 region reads CVSSSSGGGNTIYF. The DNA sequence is TGTGTCAGCAGCTCATCTGGAGGTGGAAACACCATATATTTT.